Below are 30 T cell receptor beta chains sequenced from a single sample in a study of blood T cell repertoires in COVID-19. Clones were read by immunoSEQ multiplex PCR, and TCRdb kept only the in-frame ones, dropping some. Of some 200,000 clones in the sample, about 80% were seen once. The specimen was peripheral blood. All receptors derive from a human donor with acute or convalescent COVID-19. The donor label of this sample is uncertain.

CDR3 region: CASRSTGTGGGQPQHF. The CDR3 DNA reads as TGTGCCAGCAGAAGTACCGGGACAGGGGGCGGTCAGCCCCAGCATTTT. The V call is TRBV7-2, the J call TRBJ1-5, with TRBD1 matching over 12 bases. Unmatched junction bases numbered 9, after V lost 6 bases and J lost 6 bases. CDR3 size: 16 residues. Germline loops: CDR1 SGHTA, CDR2 FQGNSA.

The CDR3 DNA is TGCGCCAGCAGCTTGGGCAGGGGAGATGATGAAAAACTGTTTTTT. This translates into CASSLGRGDDEKLFF. J is TRBJ1-4 and V is TRBV5-1, with a tentative D call TRBD1 (6 bases). CDR1 and CDR2 (germline): SGHRS, YFSETQ. V shed 0 bases and J shed 6 bases, with 12 bases lying between them. This CDR3 region has 15 residues.

The chain couples TRBV5-1 to TRBJ2-7; 11 bases are shared with TRBD1. The CDR3 contains 15 residues. Germline V gene data show CDR1 as SGHRS and CDR2 as YFSETQ. V dropped 3 bases and J dropped 0; count of bases not matched to a gene: 2. CDR3 sequence reads: CASSSGTGGSYEQYF. CDR3 coding DNA: TGCGCCAGCAGCTCCGGGACAGGGGGCTCCTACGAGCAGTACTTC.

The J gene is TRBJ2-1, the V gene TRBV9, with D possibly being TRBD1 (5 bases). Germline CDR1 and CDR2: SGDLS and YYNGEE. Trimming took off 1 base at V and 0 bases at J, with 8 bases between the two ends. The CDR3 totals 15 residues. CDR3 bases: TGTGCCAGCAGCGTAACAGGTACCTCCTACAATGAGCAGTTCTTC. It yields the protein CASSVTGTSYNEQFF. Combining the CDR3 with reference TRBV9 and TRBJ2-1 gives the whole variable domain DSGVTQTPKHLITATGQRVTLRCSPRSGDLSVYWYQQSLDQGLQFLIQYYNGEERAKGNILERFSAQQFPDLHSELNLSSLELGDSALYFCASSVTGTSYNEQFFGPGTRLTVL.

CDR3 nucleotide sequence: TGCGCCAGCAGCCAAAGGACAGGGGGCATTTACGAGCAGTACTTC. Translating gives CASSQRTGGIYEQYF. The chain employs TRBV4-1 and TRBJ2-7; the match to TRBD1 covers 11 bases. Per the germline V gene, CDR1 is MGHRA and CDR2 is YSYEKL. The CDR3 spans 15 residues. Unmatched junction bases numbered 4, after V lost 2 bases and J lost 4 bases.

CDR3 in DNA: TGTGCCAGCAGTCCCAGACAGGGCCACTATGGCTACACCTTC. This sequence encodes CASSPRQGHYGYTF. The gene calls are TRBV27 and TRBJ1-2; 7 bases agree with TRBD1. The CDR3 covers 14 residues. Germline values: CDR1 MNHEY, CDR2 SMNVEV (reference sequence). V was clipped by 5 bases and J by 3 bases; unmatched bases: 6.

This clone was recorded once. This chain uses TRBV7-6 with TRBJ2-5, with 10 bases lining up with TRBD2. The germline V gene encodes CDR1 SGHVS and CDR2 FNYEAQ. The CDR3 is 16 residues long. V lost 5 bases and J lost 3; bases outside the gene matches: 9. CDR3 sequence reads: CASSARTSGNKETQYF. For the CDR3, the DNA is TGTGCCAGCAGCGCACGGACTAGCGGAAATAAAGAGACCCAGTACTTC.

This chain joins TRBV4-1 and TRBJ2-5, with 12 bases matching TRBD1. This CDR3 is built from 18 residues. Germline lookup yields CDR1 MGHRA and CDR2 YSYEKL. J gave up 3 bases and V 3 bases, and 11 bases lay outside the gene matches. The CDR3: CASSQGTGGASSKETQYF. The DNA for the CDR3 is TGCGCCAGCAGCCAGGGGACAGGGGGCGCGAGTAGTAAAGAGACCCAGTACTTC.

This chain links TRBV10-3 with TRBJ1-3, with D uncertain. Trimming took off 5 bases at V and 2 bases at J, with 16 bases between the two ends. The CDR3 runs to 16 residues. CDR1 and CDR2 (germline): ENHRY, SYGVKD. The CDR3 reads CAISPDGGNPGNTIYF. CDR3 nucleotide sequence: TGTGCCATCAGTCCGGACGGAGGAAATCCTGGAAACACCATATATTTT.

This clone appeared once. V is TRBV5-1 and J is TRBJ1-2; the D is unclear. Germline values: CDR1 SGHRS, CDR2 YFSETQ. The ends were cut back, 4 bases at V and 4 bases at J, with 20 bases in the middle. The CDR3 loop spans 16 amino acids. The chain's CDR3 is CASSPFEGLSIYGYTF. The CDR3 nucleotides are TGCGCCAGCAGCCCCTTCGAGGGCCTAAGTATCTATGGCTACACCTTC.

The J gene is TRBJ1-4, the V gene TRBV6-6; unclear D gene. V was shortened by 2 bases and J by 7 bases, with 8 bases between the two germline ends. The CDR3 spans 13 residues. The germline V gene encodes CDR1 MNHNY and CDR2 SVGAGI (reference sequence). DNA for the CDR3: TGTGCCAGCAGTTACGAACGGAGTGAAAAACTGTTTTTT. Protein product: CASSYERSEKLFF.

Note on this clone: The identical CDR3 is also encoded by other nucleotide sequences in the sample. The rearrangement uses TRBV5-1 and TRBJ2-2; D possibly corresponds to TRBD1 (5 bases). The CDR3 spans 15 residues. Germline assignment: CDR1 SGHRS and CDR2 YFSETQ. The V and J ends lost 0 bases and 4 bases respectively, with 10 bases between them. The CDR3 spells CASSLGQGGTGELFF. The CDR3 nucleotides are TGCGCCAGCAGCTTGGGGCAGGGTGGCACCGGGGAGCTGTTTTTT.

The genes are TRBV24-1 and TRBJ2-3, with TRBD2 identical over 12 bases. Germline V gene lookup returns CDR1 KGHDR and CDR2 SFDVKD. This CDR3 has 16 residues. V shed 5 bases and J 2 bases; nucleotides not matched to a gene: 4. CDR3 amino acids: CATSALAGGHTDTQYF. For the CDR3, the DNA is TGTGCCACCAGTGCACTAGCGGGAGGACACACAGATACGCAGTATTTT.

V usage is TRBV5-1 and J usage is TRBJ2-7, with a tentative D call TRBD1 (5 bases). Per germline, CDR1 SGHRS and CDR2 YFSETQ. V shed 2 bases and J shed 2 bases, with 14 bases lying between them. The CDR3 extends over 15 amino acids. The CDR3 sequence: CASSFGQGMAYEQYF. Written as DNA, the CDR3 is TGCGCCAGCAGCTTCGGGCAGGGAATGGCCTACGAGCAGTACTTC.

This chain joins TRBV5-1 and TRBJ1-6; no clear D gene. V was cut by 6 bases and J by 5 bases, with 15 bases left in between. This CDR3 has 15 amino acids. Germline CDR1 reads SGHRS; CDR2 reads YFSETQ. CDR3 region: CASTLSNSHNSPLHF. The CDR3 DNA sequence: TGCGCCAGCACCCTGTCGAACAGCCATAATTCACCCCTCCACTTT.

The chain links TRBV6-6 to TRBJ1-1; 7 nucleotides agree with TRBD1. From germline, CDR1 is MNHNY and CDR2 SVGAGI (reference sequence). The CDR3 is made up of 16 amino acids. The junction had 10 bases not matched to a gene; V was cut back by 5 bases and J by 1 base. The CDR3 here is CASSPAGTAANTEAFF. CDR3 sequence (DNA): TGTGCCAGCAGTCCAGCCGGGACAGCTGCGAACACTGAAGCTTTCTTT.

The J gene is TRBJ1-1, the V gene TRBV10-3, with D maybe TRBD1 (5 bases). V shed 11 bases and J shed 1 base, with 14 bases lying between them. The V gene's germline CDR1 is ENHRY and CDR2 SYGVKD. The CDR3 contains 13 residues. As DNA, the CDR3 is TGTGCCGCTCTACAGGCACCGAACACTGAAGCTTTCTTT. Its translation is CAALQAPNTEAFF.

The chain recombines TRBV19 with TRBJ1-1; D not certain. Germline loops: CDR1 LNHDA, CDR2 SQIVND (reference sequence). This CDR3 is 13 amino acids long. V lost 1 base and J lost 8, with 11 bases in between. For the CDR3, the DNA is TGTGCCAGTAGTATAGCCGGGGTGTCGGAAGCTTTCTTT. Translating gives CASSIAGVSEAFF.

This clone was seen just once. Other DNA sequences in this sample translate to the same CDR3. The chain has TRBV7-2 and TRBJ2-7; D unclear. Germline-derived CDR1 and CDR2 are SGHTA and FQGNSA. The germline V and J ends were trimmed by 4 bases and 3 bases, with 4 bases remaining between them. The CDR3 contains 11 residues. The CDR3 nucleotides read TGTGCCAGCAGCTCTCTCTACGAGCAGTACTTC. Its translation is CASSSLYEQYF.

This clone was found a few times. The chain recombines TRBV7-2 with TRBJ1-2, with 7 nucleotides matching TRBD1. CDR1 SGHTA and CDR2 FQGNSA come from the germline V gene. V trimming: 6 bases; J trimming: 2 bases; junction bases outside the gene matches: 12. The CDR3 covers 16 residues. In DNA form, the CDR3 reads TGTGCCAGCAGGTCCTTCTACAGGGGAAGGAACTATGGCTACACCTTC. Its protein product is CASRSFYRGRNYGYTF. The full variable domain, with the rest looked up from reference TRBV7-2 and TRBJ1-2, is GAGVSQSPSNKVTEKGKDVELRCDPISGHTALYWYRQSLGQGLEFLIYFQGNSAPDKSGLPSDRFSAERTGGSVSTLTIQRTQQEDSAVYLCASRSFYRGRNYGYTFGSGTRLTVV.

This chain joins TRBV11-3 and TRBJ1-1; possibly TRBD1 for D (6 bases). Germline CDR1 and CDR2: SGHNT and YENEEA. The CDR3 contains 14 residues. Trimming removed 5 bases from V and 0 bases from J, with 10 bases in between. The CDR3 DNA reads TGTGCCAGCAGCCTAACAGGGTTGAACACTGAAGCTTTCTTT. Protein sequence: CASSLTGLNTEAFF. Drawing the rest from reference TRBV11-3 and TRBJ1-1, the complete variable domain is EAGVVQSPRYKIIEKKQPVAFWCNPISGHNTLYWYLQNLGQGPELLIRYENEEAVDDSQLPKDRFSAERLKGVDSTLKIQPAELGDSAVYLCASSLTGLNTEAFFGQGTRLTVV.

This clone was picked up many times. V usage is TRBV5-1 and J usage is TRBJ2-2; D possibly corresponds to TRBD2 (5 bases). The CDR3 runs 14 residues. V was cut by 5 bases and J by 1 base, with 9 bases left in between. Germline lookup yields CDR1 SGHRS and CDR2 YFSETQ. This chain's CDR3 is CASRREMNTGELFF. The DNA for the CDR3 is TGCGCCAGCAGACGGGAAATGAACACCGGGGAGCTGTTTTTT. The whole variable domain, remainder taken from reference TRBV5-1 and TRBJ2-2, is KAGVTQTPRYLIKTRGQQVTLSCSPISGHRSVSWYQQTPGQGLQFLFEYFSETQRNKGNFPGRFSGRQFSNSRSEMNVSTLELGDSALYLCASRREMNTGELFFGEGSRLTVL.

The gene calls are TRBV7-8 and TRBJ1-2, with a weak D call TRBD1 (6 bases). The CDR3 contains 16 residues. Trimming took off 1 base at V and 4 bases at J, with 16 bases between the two ends. Germline lookup yields CDR1 SGHVS and CDR2 FQNEAQ. DNA of the CDR3: TGTGCCAGCAGCTTAGGGGGGTGGGTGACAGGCTATGGCTACACCTTC. It is translated as CASSLGGWVTGYGYTF.

This chain joins TRBV2 and TRBJ1-1; the match to TRBD1 covers 8 bases. The germline V gene encodes CDR1 SNHLY and CDR2 FYNNEI. Losses at the gene ends were 7 bases for V and 6 bases for J; bases not matched to a gene: 7. CDR3 length: 13 residues. This CDR3 is CASILQGVPEAFF. The CDR3 DNA sequence: TGTGCCAGCATTTTACAGGGGGTGCCTGAAGCTTTCTTT.

This rearrangement joins TRBV28 to TRBJ1-5, with 8 bases matching TRBD1. Germline V gene sequence: CDR1 MDHEN, CDR2 SYDVKM. The CDR3 length is 16 residues. With 3 bases clipped from V and 2 bases from J, the junction kept 6 bases outside the gene matches. The CDR3 is CASSLGGQVGNQPQHF. The DNA of the CDR3 is TGTGCCAGCAGTTTGGGGGGACAGGTTGGCAATCAGCCCCAGCATTTT.

The V call is TRBV2, the J call TRBJ2-7; D not certain. The V and J ends lost 4 bases and 5 bases respectively, with 9 bases between them. The CDR3 runs 12 residues. Germline V gene sequence: CDR1 SNHLY, CDR2 FYNNEI. The CDR3 DNA sequence: TGTGCCAGCAGTGGCCTTCGAGACGAGCAGTACTTC. This translates into CASSGLRDEQYF. The full variable domain, rest sourced from reference TRBV2 and TRBJ2-7, is EPEVTQTPSHQVTQMGQEVILRCVPISNHLYFYWYRQILGQKVEFLVSFYNNEISEKSEIFDDQFSVERPDGSNFTLKIRSTKLEDSAMYFCASSGLRDEQYFGPGTRLTVT.

The chain joins TRBV19 to TRBJ2-7; 7 nucleotides align to TRBD1. This CDR3 spans 14 amino acids. CDR1 is LNHDA and CDR2 is SQIVND in the germline V gene (reference sequence). Trimming cost V 2 bases and J 3 bases; bases outside gene matches: 4. This chain's CDR3 is CASSIQGEFYEQYF. CDR3 nucleotide sequence: TGTGCCAGTAGTATACAGGGGGAGTTCTACGAGCAGTACTTC.

This chain connects TRBV30 to TRBJ2-7; 7 bases are shared with TRBD1. Germline V gene lookup returns CDR1 GTSNPN and CDR2 SVGIG (reference sequence). V gave up 1 base and J gave up 2 bases; unmatched junction bases: 5. The CDR3 covers 14 residues. The CDR3 here is CAWSGGQGAYEQYF. The CDR3 DNA follows: TGTGCCTGGAGTGGGGGCCAGGGGGCCTACGAGCAGTACTTC.

The gene calls are TRBV7-2 and TRBJ2-7; 8 nucleotides line up with TRBD2. J gave up 0 bases and V 0 bases, and 4 bases lay outside the gene matches. The germline V gene encodes CDR1 SGHTA and CDR2 FQGNSA. This CDR3 contains 16 residues. CDR3 sequence: CASSLAVAGTSYEQYF. For the CDR3, the DNA is TGTGCCAGCAGCTTAGCCGTAGCGGGAACCTCCTACGAGCAGTACTTC.

In this sample, this clone turned up a few times. J is TRBJ2-2 and V is TRBV2, with a possible D match to TRBD2 (5 bases). The length of the CDR3 is 14 residues. Looked up from germline, CDR1 is SNHLY and CDR2 is FYNNEI. V was clipped by 8 bases and J by 4 bases, with 14 bases between them. CDR3 protein: CASRRELGTGELFF. CDR3 coding DNA: TGTGCCAGCCGAAGGGAGTTGGGCACCGGGGAGCTGTTTTTT.